This T cell receptor beta chain was found in a study of cytomegalovirus exposure and HLA in healthy donors. A word on this clone: The antigen remains unidentified.

Findings and caveats of the study: Later on, a genetic analysis was performed. It linked a missense variant in DCLRE1C with V- and J-gene trimming of TCR beta.

The PCR made use of 60 Vbeta and 13 Jbeta primers. Using immunoSEQ multiplex PCR, the repertoire was profiled, and TCRdb retains in-frame clones only, with some absent. The table shows some 190,000 clones, with around 87% occurring only once. Looked up from germline, CDR1 is LNHDA and CDR2 is SQIVND (reference sequence). The CDR3 consists of 15 residues. The V gene lost 4 bases and the J gene lost 6 bases, with 16 bases spanning the gap. J is TRBJ1-3 and V is TRBV19, with D possibly TRBD1 on 6 matching bases. The source is a man between 25 and 39 years old in good health and CMV-seronegative. Sequencing was performed on PBMCs. CDR3 sequence (DNA): TGTGCCAGTAGTACCGGGACACTAACCGTAAACACCATATATTTT. Translation gives CASSTGTLTVNTIYF.